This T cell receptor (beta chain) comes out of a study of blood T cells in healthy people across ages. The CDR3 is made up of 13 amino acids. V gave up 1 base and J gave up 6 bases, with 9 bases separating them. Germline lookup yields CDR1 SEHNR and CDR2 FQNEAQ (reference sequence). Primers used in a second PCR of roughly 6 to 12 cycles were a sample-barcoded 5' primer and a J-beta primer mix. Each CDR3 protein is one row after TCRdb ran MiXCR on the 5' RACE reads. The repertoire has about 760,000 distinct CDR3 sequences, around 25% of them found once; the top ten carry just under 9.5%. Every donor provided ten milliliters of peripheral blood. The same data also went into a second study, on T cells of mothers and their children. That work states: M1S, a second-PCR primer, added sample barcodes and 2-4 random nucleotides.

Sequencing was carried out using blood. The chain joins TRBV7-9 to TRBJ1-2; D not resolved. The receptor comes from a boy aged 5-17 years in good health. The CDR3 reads CASSLVGLDGYTF. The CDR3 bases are TGTGCCAGCAGCTTAGTAGGTTTGGATGGCTACACCTTC.